This TCR beta chain was sequenced during a study of control samples from healthy donors and cancer patients. The germline CDR1 and CDR2 sequences are LNHDA and SQIVND (reference sequence). Losses at the gene ends were 7 bases for V and 1 base for J; bases not matched to a gene: 7. The length of the CDR3 is 15 residues. Data came from immunoSEQ multiplex PCR; TCRdb stores just in-frame clones and leaves some out. Of 75,000 to 90,000 clones in the sample, roughly 89% were seen once. The source material was PBMCs. This receptor was obtained from a woman aged 45-65 years with colorectal cancer. The J gene is TRBJ2-5, the V gene TRBV19; TRBD1 aligns across 9 bases. CDR3 loop: CASTRQGGIQETQYF. DNA for the CDR3: TGTGCCAGTACTCGACAGGGGGGGATCCAAGAGACCCAGTACTTC.